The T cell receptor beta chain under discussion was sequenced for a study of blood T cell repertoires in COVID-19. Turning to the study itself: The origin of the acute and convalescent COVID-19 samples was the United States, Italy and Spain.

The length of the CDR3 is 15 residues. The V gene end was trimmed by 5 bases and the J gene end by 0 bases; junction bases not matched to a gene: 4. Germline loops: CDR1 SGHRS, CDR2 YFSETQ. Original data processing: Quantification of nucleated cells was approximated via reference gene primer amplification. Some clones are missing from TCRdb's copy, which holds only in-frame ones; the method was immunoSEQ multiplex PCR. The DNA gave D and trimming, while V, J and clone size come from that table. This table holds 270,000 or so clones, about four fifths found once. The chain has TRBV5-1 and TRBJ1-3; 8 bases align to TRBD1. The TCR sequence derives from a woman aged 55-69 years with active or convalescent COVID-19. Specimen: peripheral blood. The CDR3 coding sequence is TGCGCCAGCAGTTGGACAGGGATCTCTGGAAACACCATATATTTT. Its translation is CASSWTGISGNTIYF.